This is a list of T cell receptor beta chains from one sample in a study of OX40 agonist ivuxolimab in advanced cancers. The data were produced by immunoSEQ multiplex PCR, yet TCRdb's version contains in-frame clones alone and is incomplete. The sample includes about 76,000 clones, 85% seen only once; the top ten take roughly 1.9%. This specimen was CD4+ or CD8+ T cells sorted from blood, taken in a trial of the OX40 agonist ivuxolimab. The receptors come from an adult with an advanced solid tumor such as melanoma, head and neck, liver or kidney cancer. Both conserved end residues are part of each CDR3. A D gene is named only where the DNA matches it firmly. Where a row states a size, it is once, few, many or the class of an expanded clone; other rows omit it.

CASSLTTGTDTQYF,TGTGCCAGCAGTCTCACGACAGGGACAGATACGCAGTATTTT,TRBD1,-,TRBV6-5,TRBJ2-3
CASSDPGTGSLEQYF,TGTGCCAGCAGCGACCCCGGGACAGGGTCCCTCGAGCAGTACTTC,-,-,TRBV21-1,TRBJ2-7
CASTETSGGYGYTF,TGTGCCAGCACGGAAACCTCCGGGGGCTATGGCTACACCTTC,-,-,TRBV6-5,TRBJ1-2
CASSVNLGGSYEQYF,TGTGCCAGTAGTGTCAATTTGGGGGGCTCCTACGAGCAGTACTTC,-,-,TRBV19,TRBJ2-7
CAWSRSGTQETQYF,TGTGCCTGGAGCCGTAGCGGGACCCAAGAGACCCAGTACTTC,TRBD2,-,TRBV30,TRBJ2-5
CASSLGTGFGTEAFF,TGTGCCAGCAGCCTAGGGACAGGGTTCGGCACTGAAGCTTTCTTT,TRBD1,-,TRBV5-6,TRBJ1-1
CASSLWAIPLSGNTIYF,TGTGCCAGCAGCTTGTGGGCCATTCCCCTCTCTGGAAACACCATATATTTT,-,-,TRBV7-2,TRBJ1-3
CASSSGLAGVGEQFF,TGTGCCAGCAGCTCGGGACTAGCGGGAGTTGGTGAGCAGTTCTTC,TRBD2,-,TRBV14,TRBJ2-1
CASRLDQNYGYTF,TGTGCCAGCAGGTTAGACCAGAACTATGGCTACACCTTC,-,-,TRBV5-5,TRBJ1-2
CASSLQGTNYGYTF,TGCGCCAGCAGCTTACAGGGCACTAACTATGGCTACACCTTC,-,-,TRBV5-1,TRBJ1-2
CASRDAGGRTGELFF,TGTGCCAGCAGGGACGCCGGGGGACGTACCGGGGAGCTGTTTTTT,-,-,TRBV28,TRBJ2-2
CATSRERSGNADTQYF,TGTGCCACCAGCCGAGAAAGGAGCGGGAATGCAGATACGCAGTATTTT,TRBD2,-,TRBV15,TRBJ2-3
CASSPTGRDNQPQHF,TGTGCCAGCAGCCCGACAGGGAGGGACAATCAGCCCCAGCATTTT,TRBD1,-,TRBV7-2,TRBJ1-5
CASSLGRTDPGEFF,TGTGCCAGCAGCTTAGGGCGGACGGACCCAGGAGAGTTCTTC,-,-,TRBV11-2,TRBJ2-1
CASSLDPRGSSGELFF,TGTGCCAGCAGCTTAGATCCTAGGGGCTCGTCCGGGGAGCTGTTTTTT,-,-,TRBV11-2,TRBJ2-2
CASSMETNQAFF,TGTGCCAGCAGCATGGAAACAAACCAAGCTTTCTTT,-,few,TRBV11-2,TRBJ1-1
CASSPSPSGGRGTGELFF,TGTGCCAGCAGCCCATCCCCTAGCGGGGGGCGGGGAACCGGGGAGCTGTTTTTT,TRBD2,-,TRBV7-3,TRBJ2-2